Presented here are 9 T cell receptor beta chains from one specimen sequenced in a study of graft-versus-host responses after intestinal transplantation. These receptors lack a known antigen. Libraries were prepared by immunoSEQ multiplex PCR; TCRdb keeps only in-frame clonotypes and omits some of them. Of tens of thousands of clones listed, around 90% are singletons. The sample consisted of unstimulated CD8+ T cells sorted from spleen or lymph node cells, taken before intestinal transplant. These receptors all come from a human donor who received an intestinal transplant.

The chain employs TRBV18 and TRBJ1-5; 7 bases line up with TRBD1. CDR1 is KGHSH and CDR2 is LQKENI in the germline V gene. V lost 3 bases, J lost 5 bases, and 16 bases stayed unmatched. This CDR3 comprises 18 residues. CDR3 sequence (DNA): TGTGCCAGCTCACCCGACAGGGCCCGCCGCCCAGCTTATCAGCCCCAGCATTTT. This gives the protein CASSPDRARRPAYQPQHF.

V gene TRBV2 combines with J gene TRBJ2-3; 10 bases map to TRBD2. The germline V gene encodes CDR1 SNHLY and CDR2 FYNNEI. The CDR3 has 14 residues. The ends lost 7 bases at V and 4 bases at J; junction bases unmatched: 5. The CDR3 bases are TGTGCCAGCATGCCTAGCGGGAGACCAGATACGCAGTATTTT. Amino acids: CASMPSGRPDTQYF.

This rearrangement joins TRBV9 to TRBJ2-3, with D hard to call. The CDR3 sequence is 13 residues long. Looked up from germline, CDR1 is SGDLS and CDR2 is YYNGEE. Deletions cut 4 bases from V and 2 bases from J, with 8 bases between. The CDR3 spells CASSPRVTDTQYF. In DNA, the CDR3 is TGTGCCAGCAGCCCTCGAGTCACAGATACGCAGTATTTT. Full variable domain (rest looked up from reference TRBV9 and TRBJ2-3): DSGVTQTPKHLITATGQRVTLRCSPRSGDLSVYWYQQSLDQGLQFLIQYYNGEERAKGNILERFSAQQFPDLHSELNLSSLELGDSALYFCASSPRVTDTQYFGPGTRLTVL.

The chain recombines TRBV13 with TRBJ2-2; 7 bases fit TRBD1. The V gene's germline CDR1 is PRHDT and CDR2 FYEKMQ (reference sequence). The length of the CDR3 is 15 residues. Trimming took 5 bases from V and 7 from J; bases not matched to a gene: 10. DNA for the CDR3: TGTGCCAGCAGCAAACACAGGGGATTCGGCGGGGAGCTGTTTTTT. This codes for CASSKHRGFGGELFF.

The chain joins TRBV4-1 to TRBJ2-1, with 7 nucleotides matching TRBD2. CDR1 and CDR2 from the germline V gene are MGHRA and YSYEKL. V dropped 0 bases and J dropped 2; count of bases not matched to a gene: 4. The CDR3 is 16 residues long. CDR3 amino acids: CASSQERLAAYNEQFF. CDR3 DNA: TGCGCCAGCAGCCAAGAAAGGCTAGCGGCCTACAATGAGCAGTTCTTC.

The gene calls are TRBV27 and TRBJ2-1; 7 nucleotides agree with TRBD1. Per the germline V gene, CDR1 is MNHEY and CDR2 is SMNVEV (reference sequence). CDR3 size: 14 residues. J was trimmed by 7 bases and V by 3 bases; bases with no gene match: 6. Written as DNA, the CDR3 is TGTGCCAGCAGTTTGGGAGTCAGGGGGAATGAGCAGTTCTTC. Translated: CASSLGVRGNEQFF.

This sequence joins TRBV7-9 and TRBJ2-7; D not certain. V was pared by 2 bases and J by 3 bases, with 8 bases between. The V gene's germline CDR1 is SEHNR and CDR2 FQNEAQ (reference sequence). This CDR3 comprises 13 residues. As DNA, the CDR3 is TGTGCCAGCAGCTTAATAAGGAGCTACGAGCAGTACTTC. Protein: CASSLIRSYEQYF.

This chain joins TRBV6-1 and TRBJ2-1; D call uncertain. V lost 4 bases, J lost 2 bases, and 9 bases lay in between. Germline V gene data show CDR1 as MNHNS and CDR2 as SASEGT. The CDR3 totals 14 residues. The CDR3 DNA reads TGTGCCAGCAGTGGCCACTTAGCCTACAATGAGCAGTTCTTC. Its translation: CASSGHLAYNEQFF.

Regarding this clone: Relative to the germline gene, one junction end is altered; a read error may explain this. The rearrangement uses TRBV7-7 and TRBJ2-7; a weak D match, TRBD1 (6 bases). Germline loops: CDR1 SSHAT, CDR2 FNYEAQ (reference sequence). This CDR3 region has 13 residues. The CDR3 spells CASSAGGLDEQYF. The CDR3 region has the DNA TGTGCTAGCAGCGCTGGGGGCTTAGACGAGCAGTACTTC. The variable domain in full, with the rest retrieved from reference TRBV7-7 and TRBJ2-7, is GAGVSQSPRYKVTKRGQDVTLRCDPISSHATLYWYQQALGQGPEFLTYFNYEAQPDKSGLPSDRFSAERPEGSISTLTIQRTEQRDSAMYRCASSAGGLDEQYFGPGTRLTVT.